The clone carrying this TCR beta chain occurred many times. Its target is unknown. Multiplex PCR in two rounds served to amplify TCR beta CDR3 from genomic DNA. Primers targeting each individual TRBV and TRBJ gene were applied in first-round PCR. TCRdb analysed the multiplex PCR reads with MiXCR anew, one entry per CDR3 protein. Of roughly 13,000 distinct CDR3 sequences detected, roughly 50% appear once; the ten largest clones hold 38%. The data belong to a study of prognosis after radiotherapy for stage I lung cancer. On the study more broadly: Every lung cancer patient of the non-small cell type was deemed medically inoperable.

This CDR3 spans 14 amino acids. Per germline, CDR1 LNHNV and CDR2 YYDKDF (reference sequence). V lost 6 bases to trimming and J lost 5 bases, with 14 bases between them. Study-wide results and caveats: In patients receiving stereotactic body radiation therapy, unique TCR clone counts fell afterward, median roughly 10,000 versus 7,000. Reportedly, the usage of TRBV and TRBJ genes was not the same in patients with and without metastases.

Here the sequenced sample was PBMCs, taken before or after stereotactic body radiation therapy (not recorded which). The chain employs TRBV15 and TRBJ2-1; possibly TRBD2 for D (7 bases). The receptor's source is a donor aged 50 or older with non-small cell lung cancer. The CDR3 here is CATRDGGAHNEQFF. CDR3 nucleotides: TGTGCCACCAGGGATGGGGGGGCCCACAATGAGCAGTTCTTC.